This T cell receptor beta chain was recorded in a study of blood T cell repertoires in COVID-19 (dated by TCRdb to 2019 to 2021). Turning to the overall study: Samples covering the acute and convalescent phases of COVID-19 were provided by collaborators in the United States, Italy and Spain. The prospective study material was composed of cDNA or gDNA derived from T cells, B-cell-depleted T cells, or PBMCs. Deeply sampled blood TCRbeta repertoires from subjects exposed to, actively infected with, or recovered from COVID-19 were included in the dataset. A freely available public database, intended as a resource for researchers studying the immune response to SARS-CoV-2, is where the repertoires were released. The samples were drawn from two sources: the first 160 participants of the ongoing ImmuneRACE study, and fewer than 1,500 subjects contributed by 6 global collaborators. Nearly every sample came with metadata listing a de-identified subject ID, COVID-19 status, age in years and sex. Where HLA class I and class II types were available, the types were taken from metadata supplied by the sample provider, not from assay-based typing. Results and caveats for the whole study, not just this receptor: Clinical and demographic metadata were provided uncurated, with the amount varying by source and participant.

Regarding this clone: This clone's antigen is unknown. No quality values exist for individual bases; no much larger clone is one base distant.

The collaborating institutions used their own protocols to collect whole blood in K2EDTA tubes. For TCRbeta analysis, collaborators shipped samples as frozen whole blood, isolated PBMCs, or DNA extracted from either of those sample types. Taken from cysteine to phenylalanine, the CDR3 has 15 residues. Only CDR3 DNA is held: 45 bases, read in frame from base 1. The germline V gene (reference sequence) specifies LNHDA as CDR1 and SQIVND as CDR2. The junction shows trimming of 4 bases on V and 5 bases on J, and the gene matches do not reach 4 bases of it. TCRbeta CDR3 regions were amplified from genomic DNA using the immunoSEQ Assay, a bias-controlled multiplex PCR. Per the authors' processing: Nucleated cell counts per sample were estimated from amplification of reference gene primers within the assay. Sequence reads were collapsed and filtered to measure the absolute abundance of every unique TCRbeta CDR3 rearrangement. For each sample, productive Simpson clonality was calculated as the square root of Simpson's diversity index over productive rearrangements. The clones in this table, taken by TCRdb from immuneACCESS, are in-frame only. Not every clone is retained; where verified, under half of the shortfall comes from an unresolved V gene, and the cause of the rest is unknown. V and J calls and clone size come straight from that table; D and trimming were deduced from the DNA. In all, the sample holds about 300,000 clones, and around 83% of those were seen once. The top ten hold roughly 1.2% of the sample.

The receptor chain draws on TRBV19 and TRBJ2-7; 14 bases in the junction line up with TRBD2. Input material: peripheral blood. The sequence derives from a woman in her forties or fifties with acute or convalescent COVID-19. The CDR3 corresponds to CASSNRLAGGDEQYF. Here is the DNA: TGTGCCAGTAGTAACCGACTAGCGGGAGGGGACGAGCAGTACTTC. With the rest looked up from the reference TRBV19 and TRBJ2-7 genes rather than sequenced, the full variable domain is DGGITQSPKYLFRKEGQNVTLSCEQNLNHDAMYWYRQDPGQGLRLIYYSQIVNDFQKGDIAEGYSVSREKKESFPLTVTSAQKNPTAFYLCASSNRLAGGDEQYFGPGTRLTVT.